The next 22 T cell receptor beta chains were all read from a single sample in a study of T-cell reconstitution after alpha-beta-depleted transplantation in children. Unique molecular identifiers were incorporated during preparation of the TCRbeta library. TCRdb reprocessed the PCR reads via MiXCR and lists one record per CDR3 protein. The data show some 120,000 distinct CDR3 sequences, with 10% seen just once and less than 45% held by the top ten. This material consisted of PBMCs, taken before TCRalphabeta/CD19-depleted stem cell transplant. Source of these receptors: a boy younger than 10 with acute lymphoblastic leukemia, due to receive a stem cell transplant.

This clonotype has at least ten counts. The CDR3: CASTEESGRALYEQFF. The CDR3 DNA sequence: TGTGCCAGCACCGAGGAGAGCGGGAGGGCCCTCTATGAGCAGTTCTTC. The rearrangement joins TRBV6-1 to TRBJ2-1; 10 bases are shared with TRBD2. The CDR3 runs to 16 residues. Germline V lookup: CDR1 MNHNS, CDR2 SASEGT. With V trimmed by 7 bases and J by 8 bases, 14 bases remained unmatched.

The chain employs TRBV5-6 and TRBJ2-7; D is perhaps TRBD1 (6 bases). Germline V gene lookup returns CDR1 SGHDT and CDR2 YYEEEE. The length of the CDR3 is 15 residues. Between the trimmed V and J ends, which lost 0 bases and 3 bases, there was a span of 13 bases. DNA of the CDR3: TGTGCCAGCAGCTTGGTGGGGGCGGGTAGCTACGAGCAGTACTTC. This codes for CASSLVGAGSYEQYF.

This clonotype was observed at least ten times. In nucleotides, the CDR3 is TGCAGTCCCCGGGCTAGCGGACAAGAGACCCAGTACTTC. Translated, it gives CSPRASGQETQYF. The chain recombines TRBV20-1 with TRBJ2-5, with 7 nucleotides matching TRBD2. The ends lost 8 bases at V and 2 bases at J; junction bases unmatched: 8. The CDR3 spans 13 residues. CDR1 and CDR2 from the germline V gene are DFQATT and SNEGSKA (reference sequence).

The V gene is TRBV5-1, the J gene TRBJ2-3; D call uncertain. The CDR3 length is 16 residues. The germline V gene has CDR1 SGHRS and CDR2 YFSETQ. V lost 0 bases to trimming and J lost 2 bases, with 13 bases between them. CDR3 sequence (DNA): TGCGCCAGCAGCTTGGCCGGGTCCCACTCCACAGATACGCAGTATTTT. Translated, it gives CASSLAGSHSTDTQYF.

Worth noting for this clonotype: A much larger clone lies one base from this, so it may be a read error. In DNA, the CDR3 is TGCAGTGCTGCGGACCCGATGAACACCGGGGAGCTGTTTTTT. Protein sequence: CSAADPMNTGELFF. This chain joins TRBV20-1 and TRBJ2-2; no reliable D call. Trimming took off 5 bases at V and 1 base at J, with 11 bases between the two ends. Germline loops: CDR1 DFQATT, CDR2 SNEGSKA (reference sequence). The CDR3 has 14 amino acids.

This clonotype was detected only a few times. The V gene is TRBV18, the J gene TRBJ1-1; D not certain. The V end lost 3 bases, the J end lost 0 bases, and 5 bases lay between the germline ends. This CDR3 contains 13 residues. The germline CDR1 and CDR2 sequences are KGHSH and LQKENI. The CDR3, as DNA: TGTGCCAGCTCACCGGATGTGAACACTGAAGCTTTCTTT. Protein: CASSPDVNTEAFF.

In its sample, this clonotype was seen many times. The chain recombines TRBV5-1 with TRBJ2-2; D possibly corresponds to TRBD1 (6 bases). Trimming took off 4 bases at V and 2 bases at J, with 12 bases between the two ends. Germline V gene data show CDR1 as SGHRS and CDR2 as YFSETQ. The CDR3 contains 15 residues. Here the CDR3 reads CASSEGQANTGELFF. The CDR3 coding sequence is TGCGCCAGCAGCGAGGGACAAGCTAACACCGGGGAGCTGTTTTTT.

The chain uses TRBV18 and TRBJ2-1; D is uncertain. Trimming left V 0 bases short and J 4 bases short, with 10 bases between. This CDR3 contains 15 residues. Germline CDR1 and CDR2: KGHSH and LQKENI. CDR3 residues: CASSPPSLGYNEQFF. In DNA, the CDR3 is TGTGCCAGCTCACCACCTAGCTTGGGGTACAATGAGCAGTTCTTC. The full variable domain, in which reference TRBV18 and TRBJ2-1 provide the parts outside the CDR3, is NAGVMQNPRHLVRRRGQEARLRCSPMKGHSHVYWYRQLPEEGLKFMVYLQKENIIDESGMPKERFSAEFPKEGPSILRIQQVVRGDSAAYFCASSPPSLGYNEQFFGPGTRLTVL.

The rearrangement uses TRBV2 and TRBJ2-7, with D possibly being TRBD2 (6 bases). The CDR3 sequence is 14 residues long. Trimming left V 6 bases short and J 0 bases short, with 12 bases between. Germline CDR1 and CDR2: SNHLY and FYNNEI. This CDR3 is CASRGASDSYEQYF. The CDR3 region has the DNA TGTGCCAGCAGAGGGGCTAGCGACTCCTACGAGCAGTACTTC.

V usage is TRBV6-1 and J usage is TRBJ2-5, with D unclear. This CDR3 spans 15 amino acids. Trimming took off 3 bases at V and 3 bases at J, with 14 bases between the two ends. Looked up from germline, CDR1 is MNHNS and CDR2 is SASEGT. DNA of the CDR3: TGTGCCAGCAGTGATTTAGGGCGACCCGAAGAGACCCAGTACTTC. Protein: CASSDLGRPEETQYF.

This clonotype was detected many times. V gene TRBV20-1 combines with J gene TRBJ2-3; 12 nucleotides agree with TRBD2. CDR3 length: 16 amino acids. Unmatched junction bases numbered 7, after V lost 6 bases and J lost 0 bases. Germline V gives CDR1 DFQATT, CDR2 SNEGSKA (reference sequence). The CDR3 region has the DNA TGCAGTGCCCACGGACTAGCGGGACATAGCACAGATACGCAGTATTTT. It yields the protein CSAHGLAGHSTDTQYF.

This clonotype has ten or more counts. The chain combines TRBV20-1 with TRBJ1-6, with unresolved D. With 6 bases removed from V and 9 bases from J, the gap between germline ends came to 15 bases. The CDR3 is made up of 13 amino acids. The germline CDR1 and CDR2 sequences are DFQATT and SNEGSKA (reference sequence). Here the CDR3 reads CSAMDGPGSPLHF. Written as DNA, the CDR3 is TGCAGTGCCATGGACGGCCCGGGTTCACCCCTCCACTTT.

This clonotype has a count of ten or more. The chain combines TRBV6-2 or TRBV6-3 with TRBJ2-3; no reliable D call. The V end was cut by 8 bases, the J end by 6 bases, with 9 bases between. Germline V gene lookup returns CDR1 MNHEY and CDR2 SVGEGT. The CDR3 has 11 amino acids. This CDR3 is CASESSDTQYF. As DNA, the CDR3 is TGTGCCAGCGAGTCATCTGATACGCAGTATTTT.

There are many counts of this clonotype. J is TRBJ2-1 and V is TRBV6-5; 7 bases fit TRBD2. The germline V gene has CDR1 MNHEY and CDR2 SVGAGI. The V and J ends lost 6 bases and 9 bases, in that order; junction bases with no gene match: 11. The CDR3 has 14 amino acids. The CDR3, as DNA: TGTGCCAGCAGCCCCCTGAGCGGGACTGGTGAGCAGTTCTTC. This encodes CASSPLSGTGEQFF.

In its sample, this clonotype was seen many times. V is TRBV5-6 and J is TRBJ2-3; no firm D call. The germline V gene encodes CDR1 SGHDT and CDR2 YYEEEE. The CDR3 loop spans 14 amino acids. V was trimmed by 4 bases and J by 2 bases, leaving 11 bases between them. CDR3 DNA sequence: TGTGCCAGCAGCCCGACTTACACCACAGATACGCAGTATTTT. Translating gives CASSPTYTTDTQYF.

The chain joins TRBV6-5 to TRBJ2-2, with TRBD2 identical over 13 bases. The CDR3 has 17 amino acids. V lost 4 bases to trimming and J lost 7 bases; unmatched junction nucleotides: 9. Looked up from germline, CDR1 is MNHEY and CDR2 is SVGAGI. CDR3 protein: CASSFSTSGRAYGELFF. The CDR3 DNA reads TGTGCCAGCAGTTTCTCAACTAGCGGGAGGGCCTACGGGGAGCTGTTTTTT.

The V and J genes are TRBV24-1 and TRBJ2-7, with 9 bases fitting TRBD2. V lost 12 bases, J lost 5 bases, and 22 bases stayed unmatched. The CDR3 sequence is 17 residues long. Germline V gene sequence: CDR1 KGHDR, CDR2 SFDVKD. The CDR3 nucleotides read TGTGCCCCCGGGTCTGGGACAGCAGCGGGACTAGCCAACGAGCAGTACTTC. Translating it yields CAPGSGTAAGLANEQYF.

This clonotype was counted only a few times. The CDR3 region has the DNA TGTGCCAGCAGAACCTCTTACGGCGGAGGCACAGATACGCAGTATTTT. This encodes CASRTSYGGGTDTQYF. This chain uses TRBV2 with TRBJ2-3, with D unresolved. Germline V gene sequence: CDR1 SNHLY, CDR2 FYNNEI. V was shortened by 6 bases and J by 1 base, with 17 bases between the two germline ends. CDR3 size: 16 residues. Variable domain in full (rest from reference TRBV2 and TRBJ2-3): EPEVTQTPSHQVTQMGQEVILRCVPISNHLYFYWYRQILGQKVEFLVSFYNNEISEKSEIFDDQFSVERPDGSNFTLKIRSTKLEDSAMYFCASRTSYGGGTDTQYFGPGTRLTVL.

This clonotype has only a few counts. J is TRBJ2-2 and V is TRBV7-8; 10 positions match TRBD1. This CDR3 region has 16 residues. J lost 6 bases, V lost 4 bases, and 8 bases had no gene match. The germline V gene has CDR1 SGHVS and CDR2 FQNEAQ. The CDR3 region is CASSSSGTGVAGELFF. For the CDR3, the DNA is TGTGCCAGCAGCTCCTCCGGGACAGGGGTGGCCGGGGAGCTGTTTTTT. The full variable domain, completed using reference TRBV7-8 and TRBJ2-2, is GAGVSQSPRYKVAKRGQDVALRCDPISGHVSLFWYQQALGQGPEFLTYFQNEAQLDKSGLPSDRFFAERPEGSVSTLKIQRTQQEDSAVYLCASSSSGTGVAGELFFGEGSRLTVL.

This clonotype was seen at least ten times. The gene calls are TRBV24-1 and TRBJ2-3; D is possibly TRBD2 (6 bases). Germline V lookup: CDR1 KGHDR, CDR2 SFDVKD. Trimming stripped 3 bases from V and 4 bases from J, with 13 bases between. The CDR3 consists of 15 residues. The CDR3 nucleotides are TGTGCCACCAGTGATGGACCGGGAGAGGCAGATACGCAGTATTTT. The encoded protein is CATSDGPGEADTQYF.

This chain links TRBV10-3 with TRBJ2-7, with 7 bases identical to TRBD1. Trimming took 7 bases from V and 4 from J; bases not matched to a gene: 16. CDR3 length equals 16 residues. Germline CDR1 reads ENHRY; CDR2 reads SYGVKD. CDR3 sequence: CAINGGGGTAKYEQYF. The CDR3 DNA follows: TGTGCCATCAATGGAGGAGGTGGGACAGCTAAGTACGAGCAGTACTTC.

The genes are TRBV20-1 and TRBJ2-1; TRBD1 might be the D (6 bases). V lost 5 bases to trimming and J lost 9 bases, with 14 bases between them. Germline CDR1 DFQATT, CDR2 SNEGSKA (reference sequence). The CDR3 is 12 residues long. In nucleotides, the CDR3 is TGCAGTGCTCGCTGGACAGCCGTTGAGCAGTTCTTC. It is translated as CSARWTAVEQFF.